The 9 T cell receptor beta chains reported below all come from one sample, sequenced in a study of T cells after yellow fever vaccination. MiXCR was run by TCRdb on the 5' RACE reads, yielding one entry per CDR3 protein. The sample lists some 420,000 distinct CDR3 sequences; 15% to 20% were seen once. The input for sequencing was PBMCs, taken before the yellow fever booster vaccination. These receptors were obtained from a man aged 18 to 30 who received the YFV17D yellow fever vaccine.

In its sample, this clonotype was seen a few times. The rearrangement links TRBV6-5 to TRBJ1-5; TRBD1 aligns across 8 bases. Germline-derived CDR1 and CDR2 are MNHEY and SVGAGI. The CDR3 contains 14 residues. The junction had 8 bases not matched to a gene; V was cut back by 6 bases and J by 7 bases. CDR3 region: CASSPTGDGQPQHF. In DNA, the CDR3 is TGTGCCAGCAGCCCGACAGGGGACGGCCAGCCCCAGCATTTT.

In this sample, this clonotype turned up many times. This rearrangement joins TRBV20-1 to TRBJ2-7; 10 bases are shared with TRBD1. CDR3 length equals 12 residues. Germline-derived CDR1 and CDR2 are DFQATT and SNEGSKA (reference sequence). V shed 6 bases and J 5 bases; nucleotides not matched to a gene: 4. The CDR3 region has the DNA TGCAGTGCATCGGGGACAGGGGACGAGCAGTACGTC. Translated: CSASGTGDEQYV.

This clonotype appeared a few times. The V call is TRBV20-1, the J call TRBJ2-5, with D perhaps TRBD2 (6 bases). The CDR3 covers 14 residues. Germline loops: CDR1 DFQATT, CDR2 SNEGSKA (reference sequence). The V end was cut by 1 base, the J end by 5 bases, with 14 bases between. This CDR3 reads CSARVSLAEETQYF. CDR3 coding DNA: TGCAGTGCTAGAGTTTCACTAGCTGAGGAGACCCAGTACTTC.

The CDR3 spells CASIPPGTGELFF. DNA for the CDR3: TGTGCCAGCATTCCGCCGGGCACCGGGGAGCTGTTTTTT. This rearrangement joins TRBV6-5 to TRBJ2-2, with D hard to call. The CDR3 has 13 amino acids. Trimming took off 7 bases at V and 4 bases at J, with 10 bases between the two ends. The germline V gene encodes CDR1 MNHEY and CDR2 SVGAGI.

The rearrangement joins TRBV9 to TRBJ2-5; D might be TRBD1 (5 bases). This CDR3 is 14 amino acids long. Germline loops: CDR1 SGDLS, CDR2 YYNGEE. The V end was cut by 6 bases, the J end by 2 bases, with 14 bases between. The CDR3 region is CASTLDNRQETQYF. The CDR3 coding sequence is TGTGCCAGCACCCTCGATAACAGGCAAGAGACCCAGTACTTC. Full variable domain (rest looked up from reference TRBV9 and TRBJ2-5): DSGVTQTPKHLITATGQRVTLRCSPRSGDLSVYWYQQSLDQGLQFLIQYYNGEERAKGNILERFSAQQFPDLHSELNLSSLELGDSALYFCASTLDNRQETQYFGPGTRLLVL.

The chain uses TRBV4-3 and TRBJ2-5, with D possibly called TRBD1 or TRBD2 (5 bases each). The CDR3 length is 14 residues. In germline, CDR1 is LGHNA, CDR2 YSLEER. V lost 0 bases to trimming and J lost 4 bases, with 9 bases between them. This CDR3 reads CASSQEPRGETQYF. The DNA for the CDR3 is TGCGCCAGCAGCCAAGAACCGAGGGGAGAGACCCAGTACTTC.

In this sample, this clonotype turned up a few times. The CDR3 region is CASSSVGGPTEAFF. For the CDR3, the DNA is TGTGCCAGCAGCTCAGTCGGCGGGCCCACTGAAGCTTTCTTT. The V gene is TRBV7-9, the J gene TRBJ1-1; no clear D gene. Germline CDR1 reads SEHNR; CDR2 reads FQNEAQ (reference sequence). The CDR3 runs to 14 residues. Trimming pared 4 bases from V and 4 bases from J, leaving 13 bases between.

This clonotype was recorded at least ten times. The CDR3 nucleotides read TGTGCCAGCAGTGGACTAGCGGGGCAAGAGACCCAGTACTTC. It translates to CASSGLAGQETQYF. The chain uses TRBV25-1 and TRBJ2-5, with 11 bases that match TRBD2. The CDR3 contains 14 residues. The V gene end was trimmed by 4 bases and the J gene end by 2 bases; junction bases not matched to a gene: 0. Germline V lookup: CDR1 MGHDK, CDR2 SYGVNS.

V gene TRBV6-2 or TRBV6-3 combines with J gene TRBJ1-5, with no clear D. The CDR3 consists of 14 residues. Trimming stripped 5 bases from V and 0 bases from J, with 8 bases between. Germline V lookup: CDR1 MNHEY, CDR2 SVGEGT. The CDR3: CASSPAYSNQPQHF. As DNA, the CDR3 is TGTGCCAGCAGTCCGGCCTATAGCAATCAGCCCCAGCATTTT.